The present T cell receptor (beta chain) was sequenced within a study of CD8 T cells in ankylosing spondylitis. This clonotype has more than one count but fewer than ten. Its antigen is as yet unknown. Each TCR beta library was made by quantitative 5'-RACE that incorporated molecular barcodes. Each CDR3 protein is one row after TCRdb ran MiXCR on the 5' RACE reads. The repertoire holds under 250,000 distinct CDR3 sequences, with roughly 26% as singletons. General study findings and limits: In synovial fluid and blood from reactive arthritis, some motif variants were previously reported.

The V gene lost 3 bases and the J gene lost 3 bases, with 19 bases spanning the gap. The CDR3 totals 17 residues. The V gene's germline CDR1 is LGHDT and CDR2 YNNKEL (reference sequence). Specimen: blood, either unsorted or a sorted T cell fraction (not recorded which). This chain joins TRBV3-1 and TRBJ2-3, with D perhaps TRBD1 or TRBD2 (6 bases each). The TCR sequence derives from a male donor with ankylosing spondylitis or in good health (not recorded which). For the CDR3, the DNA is TGTGCCAGCAGCCACTCGGGACACCGGGCGGGGACAGATACGCAGTATTTT. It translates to CASSHSGHRAGTDTQYF.